One and the same sample provided the 15 T cell receptor beta chains below, sequenced in a study of brain T cells in children with intractable seizures. Sequencing used immunoSEQ multiplex PCR; TCRdb keeps in-frame clones, though not all of them. The sample has some 2,500 clones, about 86% seen once. Only cases whose brain tissue showed the highest T cell transcript signatures were sequenced. Material: resected brain tissue, obtained at surgery. These TCRs come from a boy in the first two years of life with hemimegalencephaly and intractable seizures.

V and J are TRBV5-4 and TRBJ2-3; 9 bases align to TRBD2. V shed 5 bases, J shed 1 base, and the junction held 8 bases outside the gene matches. The length of the CDR3 is 16 residues. CDR1 is SGHNT and CDR2 is YYREEE in the germline V gene (reference sequence). The CDR3 coding sequence is TGTGCCAGCAGTCCAGATAGCGGGAGAGGCACAGATACGCAGTATTTT. Translated, it gives CASSPDSGRGTDTQYF.

The chain recombines TRBV27 with TRBJ2-7; TRBD1 matches at 7 bases. Germline V gene lookup returns CDR1 MNHEY and CDR2 SMNVEV (reference sequence). This CDR3 contains 15 residues. After removal of 6 bases from V and 2 bases from J, the junction contained 10 bases not matched to a gene. The CDR3, as DNA: TGTGCCAGCAGCCCTAGGGGGCCCTTCCCCTACGAGCAGTACTTC. It encodes CASSPRGPFPYEQYF.

The CDR3 loop reads CASIRDRKFGSEAFF. CDR3 nucleotides: TGTGCCAGCATCCGGGACAGGAAGTTTGGGAGTGAAGCTTTCTTT. The chain combines TRBV27 with TRBJ1-1, with 8 bases aligning to TRBD1. The CDR3 extends over 15 amino acids. Germline CDR1 and CDR2: MNHEY and SMNVEV (reference sequence). The V gene end was trimmed by 7 bases and the J gene end by 7 bases; junction bases not matched to a gene: 14.

Written as DNA, the CDR3 is TGTGCCAGCAGGAATACCGGGACAGGGGATGGCTACACCTTC. As protein: CASRNTGTGDGYTF. The chain couples TRBV28 to TRBJ1-2, with 10 bases fitting TRBD1. The germline CDR1 and CDR2 sequences are MDHEN and SYDVKM. V was pared by 6 bases and J by 6 bases, with 7 bases of the junction left unmatched. The CDR3 runs to 14 residues.

This sequence joins TRBV12-3 or TRBV12-4 and TRBJ1-2; 9 bases agree with TRBD1. The junction had 4 bases not matched to a gene; V was cut back by 7 bases and J by 4 bases. The CDR3 consists of 13 residues. CDR3 amino acids: CASTPDRGYGYTF. CDR3 nucleotide sequence: TGTGCCAGCACCCCGGACAGGGGCTATGGCTACACCTTC.

The chain links TRBV28 to TRBJ2-7, with D possibly TRBD2 on 5 matching bases. Germline CDR1 reads MDHEN; CDR2 reads SYDVKM. V was cut by 8 bases and J by 2 bases, with 10 bases left in between. CDR3 length equals 12 residues. The CDR3 nucleotides are TGTGCCAGCGGGGAGTACCCCTACGAGCAGTACTTC. It yields the protein CASGEYPYEQYF. Variable domain in full (rest from reference TRBV28 and TRBJ2-7): DVKVTQSSRYLVKRTGEKVFLECVQDMDHENMFWYRQDPGLGLRLIYFSYDVKMKEKGDIPEGYSVSREKKERFSLILESASTNQTSMYLCASGEYPYEQYFGPGTRLTVT.

This chain connects TRBV28 to TRBJ1-1; D not certain. V was trimmed by 5 bases and J by 8 bases, leaving 9 bases between them. The CDR3 contains 11 residues. Germline lookup yields CDR1 MDHEN and CDR2 SYDVKM. The CDR3 sequence is CASSPRAEAFF. CDR3 in DNA: TGTGCCAGCAGTCCCCGGGCGGAAGCTTTCTTT.

The V call is TRBV5-8, the J call TRBJ1-5; D unresolved. Germline V gene data show CDR1 as SGHTS and CDR2 as YDEGEE. V was shortened by 0 bases and J by 5 bases, with 12 bases between the two germline ends. This CDR3 region has 15 residues. CDR3 DNA: TGTGCCAGCAGCTTGGGGAGAGCGGAGCATCAGCCCCAGCATTTT. This encodes CASSLGRAEHQPQHF.

This clone has more than one count but fewer than ten. This chain joins TRBV3-1 (or the pseudogene TRBV3-2) and TRBJ1-1; D ambiguous. V lost 4 bases to trimming and J lost 0 bases, with 9 bases between them. CDR3 length: 14 amino acids. CDR1 LGHDT and CDR2 YNNKEL come from the germline V gene (reference sequence). The CDR3 loop is CASSPSSMNTEAFF. Here the CDR3 DNA reads TGTGCCAGCAGCCCCAGCTCCATGAACACTGAAGCTTTCTTT.

This clone is hyperexpanded by share. This sequence joins TRBV6-5 and TRBJ1-6; TRBD1 is a possible D gene (5 bases). Trimming pared 5 bases from V and 13 bases from J, leaving 12 bases between. Germline assignment: CDR1 MNHEY and CDR2 SVGAGI. CDR3 length equals 12 residues. The CDR3 is CASSPGGFPLHF. The CDR3 nucleotides are TGTGCCAGCAGTCCGGGGGGGTTCCCCCTCCACTTT.

This chain links TRBV5-4 with TRBJ1-1; D is undetermined. Per germline, CDR1 SGHNT and CDR2 YYREEE (reference sequence). The CDR3 runs 13 residues. V was trimmed by 4 bases and J by 7 bases, leaving 14 bases between them. The CDR3 DNA reads as TGTGCCAGCAGCGGCGGGTGGCAGAATGAAGCTTTCTTT. It codes for CASSGGWQNEAFF.

The chain employs TRBV7-2 and TRBJ1-6; perhaps TRBD1 as D (6 bases). Germline values: CDR1 SGHTA, CDR2 FQGNSA. CDR3 length: 13 residues. V was trimmed by 1 base and J by 14 bases, leaving 12 bases between them. The CDR3 protein is CASSLGTVPALHF. Here the CDR3 DNA reads TGTGCCAGCAGCTTAGGGACAGTGCCGGCCCTCCACTTT.

The gene calls are TRBV5-1 and TRBJ1-2; 8 bases match TRBD1. The CDR3 totals 13 residues. Germline CDR1 and CDR2: SGHRS and YFSETQ. Trimming at V came to 4 bases and at J to 6 bases, leaving 5 bases not matched to a gene. The CDR3 nucleotides are TGCGCCAGCAGCGAAAACAGGGGGAATGGCTACACCTTC. This codes for CASSENRGNGYTF.

V usage is TRBV6-1 and J usage is TRBJ2-7; D call uncertain. CDR1 and CDR2 from the germline V gene are MNHNS and SASEGT. The CDR3 runs to 12 residues. Trimming shortened V by 10 bases and J by 0 bases, and 10 bases separated the two germline ends. The CDR3 reads CANGAPSYEQYF. Here the CDR3 DNA reads TGTGCCAACGGAGCTCCCTCCTACGAGCAGTACTTC.

V and J are TRBV11-3 and TRBJ2-2; D perhaps matches TRBD2 (6 bases). Trimming left V 4 bases short and J 6 bases short, with 6 bases between. Germline V gene lookup returns CDR1 SGHNT and CDR2 YENEEA. The CDR3 runs to 12 residues. Here the CDR3 DNA reads TGTGCCAGCAGCTCGGGGGCCGGGGAGCTGTTTTTT. This translates into CASSSGAGELFF.